This T cell receptor beta chain was documented in a study of blood T cell repertoires in COVID-19 (TCRdb year 2020). Study-level background: Samples from collaborators originated in the United States, Italy and Spain and spanned both the acute and convalescent phases of COVID-19. The material from the prospective study consisted of cDNA or gDNA derived from T cells, B-cell-depleted T cells, or PBMCs. Subjects who had been exposed to COVID-19, were actively infected with it, or had recovered from it provided the deeply sampled blood TCRbeta repertoires that made up the dataset. A freely available public database, intended as a resource for researchers studying the immune response to SARS-CoV-2, is where the repertoires were released. The samples were drawn from two sources: the first 160 participants of the ongoing ImmuneRACE study, and over 950 subjects contributed by 6 global collaborators. A de-identified subject ID, COVID-19 status, age in years and sex were almost always included in the sample metadata. Where available, HLA class I and class II types were obtained from metadata supplied by the sample provider rather than from assay-based typing. Results the study describes overall, beyond this receptor: The quantity of clinical and demographic metadata differed by source and by participant and was supplied without curation.

TCRbeta CDR3 regions were amplified from genomic DNA by means of the immunoSEQ Assay, a bias-controlled multiplex PCR. In the source study's methods: The number of nucleated cells in each sample was estimated from the amplification of reference gene primers within the assay. To quantify the absolute abundance of each unique TCRbeta CDR3 rearrangement, sequence reads were collapsed and filtered. Productive Simpson clonality was computed per sample as the square root of Simpson's diversity index over productive rearrangements. TCRdb re-hosts the immuneACCESS table, in-frame sequences only. Its copies lack some clones; in the studies checked, an unresolved V gene accounts for under half of them, and the cause for the rest is not known. The V and J calls and clone size are taken from that table; D and trimming were inferred from the DNA. For this sample there are 150,000 to 200,000 clones; just under 80% appear just once. Of the sample, about 6.5% is held by the ten largest clones.

This clone was recorded a few times. It lacks a known antigen. No base quality values were provided; no much bigger clone lies one nucleotide off. The CDR3 contains 14 residues, cysteine and phenylalanine counted. Kept here is only the CDR3 DNA, which spans 42 bases and is read in frame from base 1. The germline V gene (reference sequence) supplies CDR1 LNHDA and CDR2 SQIVND. The junction carries 12 bases between V and J, which are trimmed by 5 bases and 4 bases respectively. Collaborating institutions collected whole blood in K2EDTA tubes following their own protocols. For TCRbeta analysis, collaborator samples were shipped as frozen whole blood, as isolated PBMCs, or as DNA extracted from either sample type.

The sequence was obtained from a man between 65 and 85 years old with active or convalescent COVID-19. Recombination connected TRBV19 to TRBJ1-3, with the D gene not confidently named. The material sequenced was peripheral blood. The CDR3 amino acid sequence is: CASSPREVGNTIYF. Here is the DNA: TGTGCCAGTAGTCCGAGAGAAGTGGGAAACACCATATATTTT.